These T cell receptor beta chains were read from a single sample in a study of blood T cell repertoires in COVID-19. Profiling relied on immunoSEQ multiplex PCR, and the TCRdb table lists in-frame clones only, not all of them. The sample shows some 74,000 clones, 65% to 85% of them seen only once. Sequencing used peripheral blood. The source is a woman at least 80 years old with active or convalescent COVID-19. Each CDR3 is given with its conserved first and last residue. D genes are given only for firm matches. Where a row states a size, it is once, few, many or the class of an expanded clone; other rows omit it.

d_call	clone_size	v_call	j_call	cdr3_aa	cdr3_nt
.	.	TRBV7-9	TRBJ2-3	CASSSGAVAAPGVDTQYF	TGTGCCAGCAGCTCCGGGGCGGTAGCGGCGCCTGGGGTGGATACGCAGTATTTT
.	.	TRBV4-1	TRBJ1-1	CASSQGLLNTEAFF	TGCGCCAGCAGCCAAGGACTTTTGAACACTGAAGCTTTCTTT
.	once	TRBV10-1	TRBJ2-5	CASSRDIAETQYF	TGCGCCAGCAGCAGGGACATCGCGGAGACCCAGTACTTC
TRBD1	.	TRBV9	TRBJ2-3	CASSYRGGDADTQYF	TGTGCCAGCAGCTACCGAGGGGGCGATGCAGATACGCAGTATTTT
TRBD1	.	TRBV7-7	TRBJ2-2	CASSLAGTANTGELFF	TGTGCTAGCAGCTTAGCCGGGACAGCGAACACCGGGGAGCTGTTTTTT
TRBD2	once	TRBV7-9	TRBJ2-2	CASSLGGLASGELFF	TGTGCCAGCAGCCTCGGGGGACTAGCGAGCGGGGAGCTGTTTTTT
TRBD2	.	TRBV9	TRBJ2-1	CASSVAILSGGMDNEQFF	TGTGCCAGCAGCGTAGCCATCCTTAGCGGGGGGATGGACAATGAGCAGTTCTTC
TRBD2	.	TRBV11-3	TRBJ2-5	CASSSLAGQETQYF	TGTGCCAGCAGCTCGCTAGCGGGCCAAGAGACCCAGTACTTC
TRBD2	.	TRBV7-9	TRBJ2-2	CASSHPGLAGGPNTGELFF	TGTGCCAGCAGCCATCCTGGACTAGCGGGAGGGCCGAACACCGGGGAGCTGTTTTTT
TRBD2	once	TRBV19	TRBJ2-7	CASRGTSSSEQYF	TGTGCCAGTAGAGGGACTAGCTCATCCGAGCAGTACTTC
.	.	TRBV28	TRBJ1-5	CASSLHPAGSNQPQHF	TGTGCCAGCAGTTTACATCCCGCGGGATCCAATCAGCCCCAGCATTTT
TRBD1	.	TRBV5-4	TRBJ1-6	CASSGTVNSPLHF	TGTGCCAGTTCGGGGACAGTTAATTCACCCCTCCACTTT
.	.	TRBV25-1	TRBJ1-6	CASSEPGLRNSPLHF	TGTGCCAGCAGTGAACCAGGGTTAAGGAATTCACCCCTCCACTTT
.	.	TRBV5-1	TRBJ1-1	CASSFDGVPEAFF	TGCGCCAGCAGTTTCGACGGGGTCCCTGAAGCTTTCTTT
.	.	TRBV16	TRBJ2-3	CASSLFRATDTQYF	TGTGCCAGCAGCCTCTTCAGGGCCACAGATACGCAGTATTTT
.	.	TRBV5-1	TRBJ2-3	CASSFSRGNTDTQYF	TGCGCCAGCAGCTTCTCAAGGGGCAATACAGATACGCAGTATTTT
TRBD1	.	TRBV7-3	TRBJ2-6	CASSSRTGGAGANVLTF	TGTGCCAGCAGCTCACGGACAGGGGGTGCTGGGGCCAACGTCCTGACTTTC
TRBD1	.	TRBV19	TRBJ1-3	CASRLQGNSGNTIYF	TGTGCCAGCCGCCTACAGGGGAACTCTGGAAACACCATATATTTT
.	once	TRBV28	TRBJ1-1	CASSFDAIGGEAFF	TGTGCCAGCAGTTTTGACGCCATCGGAGGGGAAGCTTTCTTT
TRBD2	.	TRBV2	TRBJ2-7	CASSEGLTSGSGSEQYF	TGTGCCAGCAGTGAAGGTTTGACTAGCGGGAGCGGTTCCGAGCAGTACTTC
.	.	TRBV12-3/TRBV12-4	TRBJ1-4	CASSLFANEKLFF	TGTGCCAGCAGTTTATTCGCTAATGAAAAACTGTTTTTT
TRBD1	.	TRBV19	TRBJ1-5	CASSGTVNQPQHF	TGTGCCAGTAGCGGGACAGTAAATCAGCCCCAGCATTTT
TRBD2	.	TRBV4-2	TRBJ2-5	CASSQDLVSGGRQETQYF	TGTGCCAGCAGCCAAGATTTAGTGTCTGGCGGGAGGCAAGAGACCCAGTACTTC
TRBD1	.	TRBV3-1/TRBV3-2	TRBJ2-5	CASSLGAGQGKTQYF	TGTGCCAGCTCATTGGGGGCGGGACAGGGGAAGACCCAGTACTTC
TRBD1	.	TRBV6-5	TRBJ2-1	CASRDNRGSYNEQFF	TGTGCCAGCAGGGATAACAGGGGGTCCTACAATGAGCAGTTCTTC
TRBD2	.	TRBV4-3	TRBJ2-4	CASSQARGSGGADGAKNIQYF	TGCGCCAGCAGCCAAGCTCGGGGAAGCGGGGGGGCCGACGGAGCCAAAAACATTCAGTACTTC
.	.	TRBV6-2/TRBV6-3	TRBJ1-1	CASSKSGFEAFF	TGTGCCAGCAGTAAATCAGGGTTTGAAGCTTTCTTT
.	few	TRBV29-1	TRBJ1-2	CSVLPGQRNYGYTF	TGCAGCGTTCTTCCAGGACAGAGAAACTATGGCTACACCTTC
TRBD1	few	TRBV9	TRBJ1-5	CASSAGQGNQPQHF	TGTGCCAGCAGCGCCGGACAGGGAAATCAGCCCCAGCATTTT
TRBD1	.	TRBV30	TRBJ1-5	CALGQGGNQPQHF	TGTGCCTTAGGACAGGGGGGGAATCAGCCCCAGCATTTT
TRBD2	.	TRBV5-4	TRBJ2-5	CASSISGGPGAQYF	TGTGCCAGCAGCATTAGCGGGGGGCCGGGGGCCCAGTACTTC
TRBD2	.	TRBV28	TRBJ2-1	CASSISGGANEQFF	TGTGCCAGCAGTATATCCGGGGGGGCCAATGAGCAGTTCTTC
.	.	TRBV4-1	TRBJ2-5	CASSQDPPRAGGVKTQYF	TGCGCCAGCAGCCAAGATCCACCCAGGGCCGGGGGTGTGAAGACCCAGTACTTC
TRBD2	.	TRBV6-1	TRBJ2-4	CASSAGFIAGGSNIQYF	TGTGCCAGCAGTGCGGGGTTCATCGCGGGAGGTTCAAACATTCAGTACTTC
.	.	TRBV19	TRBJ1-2	CASSLTPRVDYGYTF	TGTGCCAGTAGCCTTACGCCCAGGGTCGACTATGGCTACACCTTC
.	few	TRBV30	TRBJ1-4	CAWSVGSFGEKLFF	TGTGCCTGGAGTGTAGGGAGTTTTGGGGAAAAACTGTTTTTT
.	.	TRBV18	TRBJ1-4	CASSPTRNEKLFF	TGTGCCAGCTCACCAACGAGGAATGAAAAACTGTTTTTT
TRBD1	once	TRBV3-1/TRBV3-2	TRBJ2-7	CASSPSDRSDSYEQYF	TGTGCCAGCAGCCCATCGGACAGGTCGGACTCCTACGAGCAGTACTTC
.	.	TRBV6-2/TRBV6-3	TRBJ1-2	CASSFTAGYGYTF	TGTGCCAGCAGTTTTACGGCGGGTTATGGCTACACCTTC
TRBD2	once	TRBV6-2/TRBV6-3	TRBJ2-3	CANNPETSGSPDTQYF	TGTGCCAACAACCCCGAGACTAGCGGGAGTCCAGATACGCAGTATTTT
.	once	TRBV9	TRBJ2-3	CASSVSRTTDTQYF	TGTGCCAGCAGCGTGTCTAGAACCACAGATACGCAGTATTTT
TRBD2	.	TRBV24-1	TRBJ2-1	CATSDRLAGGIHRAYNEQFF	TGTGCCACCAGTGACCGACTAGCGGGAGGCATCCACCGAGCCTACAATGAGCAGTTCTTC
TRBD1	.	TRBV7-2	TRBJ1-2	CASSLARDREGYTF	TGTGCCAGCAGCCTAGCCCGGGACAGGGAGGGCTACACCTTC
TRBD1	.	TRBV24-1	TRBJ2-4	CATSDPGQGSEIQYF	TGTGCCACCAGTGATCCGGGACAGGGGTCGGAGATTCAGTACTTC
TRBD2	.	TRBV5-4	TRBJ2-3	CASSRLGGGGSTDTQYF	TGTGCCAGCAGTCGTCTGGGCGGGGGGGGAAGCACAGATACGCAGTATTTT
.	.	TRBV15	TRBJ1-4	CATSSPPEIWTANEKLFF	TGTGCCACCAGCAGTCCCCCGGAGATTTGGACAGCTAATGAAAAACTGTTTTTT
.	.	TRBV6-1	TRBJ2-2	CASTESPRTGNSGELFF	TGTGCCAGCACTGAAAGCCCCCGGACGGGGAATAGTGGGGAGCTGTTTTTT
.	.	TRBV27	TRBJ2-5	CASQTWDSSGETQYF	TGTGCCAGCCAAACCTGGGACTCAAGCGGGGAGACCCAGTACTTC
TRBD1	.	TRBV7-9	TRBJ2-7	CASSPERDRGHEQYF	TGTGCCAGCAGCCCGGAGCGGGACAGGGGCCACGAGCAGTACTTC
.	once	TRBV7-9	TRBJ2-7	CASSLPPSEQYF	TGTGCCAGCAGCTTACCTCCCAGCGAGCAGTACTTC
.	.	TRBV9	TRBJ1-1	CASSVDAPGTEAFF	TGTGCCAGCAGCGTAGATGCGCCGGGCACTGAAGCTTTCTTT
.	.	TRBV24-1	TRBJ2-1	CATELSGAKFF	TGTGCCACCGAGTTGTCAGGGGCGAAGTTCTTC